This TCR beta chain was sequenced during a study of blood T cell repertoires in COVID-19. Overall study context: The United States, Italy and Spain were the sources of the acute and convalescent COVID-19 samples. In each case, the material was cDNA or gDNA derived from T cells, B-cell-depleted T cells, or PBMCs.

Germline trimming cut 3 bases from V and 6 bases from J; bases unmatched to any gene: 20. The CDR3 spans 18 residues. Germline CDR1 LNHDA, CDR2 SQIVND (reference sequence). As processed by the authors: Nucleated cell number was recorded as an estimate derived from reference gene primer amplification. Sequencing used immunoSEQ multiplex PCR; TCRdb keeps in-frame clones, though not all of them. V and J calls plus clone size are reproduced from that table; the DNA served to infer D and trimming. The table has under 300,000 clones, about 89% seen once; the top ten hold 0.94%. The origin of this receptor is a woman in her thirties or forties who had recovered from COVID-19. This chain uses TRBV19 with TRBJ2-7; 7 bases are a match to TRBD2. Specimen: peripheral blood. The CDR3 region has the DNA TGTGCCAGTAGTATCGCGCCTCGGGGGGAGGGCCGACCTTCCGAGCAGTACTTC. It codes for CASSIAPRGEGRPSEQYF.